The clone carrying this T cell receptor beta chain was counted ten times or more. The antigen remains unidentified. These data belong to a study of Graves' ophthalmopathy and Graves' hyperthyroidism. The study, taken as a whole, reports: Most expanded clonotypes in thyroid above 0.001 frequency also showed up in blood.

Recruitment covered hyperthyroidism patients aged 18 to 65 whose new diagnosis was of under 2 months' duration. The diagnostic workup employed clinical symptoms, serum thyroxine, TRAb, thyroid ultrasound and orbital computed tomography. Trimming left V 2 bases short and J 1 base short, with 8 bases between. This CDR3 region has 14 residues. Germline loops: CDR1 SGHDN, CDR2 FVKESK. RNA served as the template for amplifying TCR beta CDR3 regions. Second-round multiplex PCR followed a first-round RT-PCR using HTBI primers. From the multiplex PCR reads, TCRdb called clonotypes with MiXCR, one entry per CDR3 protein. The sample has around 520,000 distinct CDR3 sequences, under 45% seen once; the top ten hold around 4%.

The clonotype originates from an adult man with Graves' hyperthyroidism. Sequencing used peripheral blood or thyroid tissue (not recorded which). The rearrangement links TRBV14 to TRBJ1-2, with no clear D. CDR3 nucleotide sequence: TGTGCCAGCAGCCAAACGGGCCTTAACTATGGCTACACCTTC. Translation gives CASSQTGLNYGYTF.